The T cell receptor (beta chain) under discussion was sequenced for a study of identical twins. Germline V lookup: CDR1 LGHDT, CDR2 YNNKEL (reference sequence). This CDR3 is built from 16 residues. V shed 0 bases and J shed 6 bases, with 15 bases lying between them. TCRdb re-called the 5' RACE reads with MiXCR, one entry per CDR3 protein. This table has approximately 530,000 distinct CDR3 sequences, 20% to 25% appearing once. In addition, the sample was reused for a study of yellow fever vaccine responses in identical twins.

The gene calls are TRBV3-1 and TRBJ2-1; unclear D gene. The sequencing sample was made of CD4+ T cells sorted from blood. The receptor was isolated from a woman between 18 and 29 years old in good health. The DNA for the CDR3 is TGTGCCAGCAGCCAAGATCGCATCCTGTCGGCCAATGAGCAGTTCTTC. Translation: CASSQDRILSANEQFF.